The clone carrying this T cell receptor beta chain is labeled medium-sized. Its cognate antigen is unknown. This record comes from a study of CD8+ T cells in alopecia areata. Collected material from alopecia areata patients comprised lesional scalp punch biopsies and peripheral blood. V lost 4 bases and J 3 bases, leaving 10 bases between the germline ends. This CDR3 contains 13 residues. The germline V gene encodes CDR1 MDHEN and CDR2 SYDVKM. General study findings and limits: Sequence data from scalp samples additionally include resident alphabeta T cells of normal skin.

RNA extraction and reverse transcription yielded cDNA as sequencing template. Method: immunoSEQ multiplex PCR; TCRdb's copy keeps in-frame clones and lacks some. In the table there are some 110,000 clones, around two fifths of which are singletons. The V and J genes are TRBV28 and TRBJ2-7, with TRBD2 as a possible D gene (5 bases). This receptor was taken from a human donor with alopecia areata. Sequencing was done on a sample of CD4+ T cells sorted from blood. CDR3 sequence: CASSSPGFYEQYF. As DNA, the CDR3 is TGTGCCAGCAGTTCTCCGGGGTTCTACGAGCAGTACTTC.